This TCR beta chain was found in a study of CD8+CD57+ T cells in acquired aplastic anemia. The overall study: Sorted cells (CD4+ and CD8+) yielded DNA amounts that averaged around 3.5 ug.

Trimming stripped 7 bases from V and 0 bases from J, with 9 bases between. Germline values: CDR1 SQVTM, CDR2 ANQGSEA. This CDR3 spans 13 amino acids. Study outcomes and limitations: Patients and controls shared some 30 CD8+ CDR3 sequences, highly expressed in patients.

Genomic DNA templated the TCR beta VDJ and CDR3 profiling. TCRdb reanalysed the reads using MiXCR and keeps one entry per CDR3 protein. This sample carries 150,000 to 200,000 distinct CDR3 sequences, just under 50% of them seen once, and the ten largest clones take approximately 9.4%. Worth noting for this clonotype: The antigen remains undetermined.

Only patients with CD8+CD57+ cell expansion on flow cytometry were chosen for sequencing. As a group, the patients uniformly had severe acquired aplastic anemia. Blood sampling was performed on the patients, and none of them had received therapy by then. The chain carries TRBV29-1 and TRBJ1-4; D perhaps matches TRBD1 (5 bases). The sequence was collected from a human donor with aplastic anemia. Sequencing was performed on sorted CD4+, CD8+, or CD8+CD57+ T cells (not recorded which) from PBMCs. The CDR3 loop reads CSAGGTTNEKLFF. The DNA for the CDR3 is TGCAGCGCGGGGGGAACAACTAATGAAAAACTGTTTTTT.